These 14 T cell receptor beta chains share one sample of origin, sequenced in a study of identical twins. MiXCR, applied by TCRdb to the 5' RACE reads, yields one record per CDR3 protein. The sample lists about 900,000 distinct CDR3 sequences; 9% to 15% were seen once. These same data were also listed under a study on yellow fever vaccine responses in identical twins.

The sample consisted of PBMCs. All receptors derive from a woman aged 18-29 years in good health.

The table lists this clonotype with many counts. This CDR3 reads CAIKEGPGLADNEQFF. The CDR3 nucleotides read TGTGCCATCAAGGAAGGACCGGGACTAGCGGACAATGAGCAGTTCTTC. The rearrangement uses TRBV10-3 and TRBJ2-1; 11 nucleotides agree with TRBD2. This CDR3 region has 16 residues. J lost 5 bases, V lost 7 bases, and 10 bases had no gene match. CDR1 is ENHRY, CDR2 SYGVKD, per germline.

This clonotype was detected a few times. The chain combines TRBV3-1 with TRBJ2-2; 11 bases agree with TRBD2. There are 14 residues in the CDR3. Germline assignment: CDR1 LGHDT and CDR2 YNNKEL (reference sequence). J was trimmed by 7 bases and V by 6 bases; bases with no gene match: 4. In DNA, the CDR3 is TGTGCCAGCAGAACCGGGACTAGCGGCGGGGAGCTGTTTTTT. Translated: CASRTGTSGGELFF.

V and J are TRBV6-5 and TRBJ2-2, with D perhaps TRBD2 (5 bases). Germline V gives CDR1 MNHEY, CDR2 SVGAGI. V lost 2 bases, J lost 5 bases, and 6 bases lay in between. This CDR3 is 13 amino acids long. The CDR3 sequence: CASSYGRTGELFF. The CDR3 DNA is TGTGCCAGCAGTTACGGGAGAACCGGGGAGCTGTTTTTT.

This chain uses TRBV15 with TRBJ2-2; the D is unclear. The CDR3 runs to 14 residues. Between the trimmed V and J ends, which lost 0 bases and 5 bases, there was a span of 7 bases. Germline loops: CDR1 LNHNV, CDR2 YYDKDF (reference sequence). Here the CDR3 DNA reads TGTGCCACCAGCAGAGATCGGCAGACCGGGGAGCTGTTTTTT. It encodes CATSRDRQTGELFF.

The chain couples TRBV6-1 to TRBJ1-2; 8 bases map to TRBD1. Germline V gene data show CDR1 as MNHNS and CDR2 as SASEGT. The length of the CDR3 is 12 residues. J lost 4 bases, V lost 8 bases, and 3 bases had no gene match. The CDR3 bases are TGTGCCAGCGGGGGACAGGTCTATGGCTACACCTTC. Its protein is CASGGQVYGYTF.

This clonotype was picked up a small number of times. This sequence joins TRBV5-1 and TRBJ2-2; 7 nucleotides match TRBD1. This CDR3 region has 16 residues. V dropped 3 bases and J dropped 1; count of bases not matched to a gene: 6. Germline lookup yields CDR1 SGHRS and CDR2 YFSETQ. The CDR3 sequence is CASSYSGTENTGELFF. CDR3 sequence (DNA): TGCGCCAGCAGCTACTCCGGGACAGAGAACACCGGGGAGCTGTTTTTT.

The chain has TRBV6-1 and TRBJ2-7, with a weak D call TRBD1 (5 bases). This CDR3 spans 13 amino acids. Trimming shortened V by 7 bases and J by 2 bases, and 12 bases separated the two germline ends. Germline lookup yields CDR1 MNHNS and CDR2 SASEGT. The CDR3 bases are TGTGCCAGCAACGGGCAGGGTACCTACGAGCAGTACTTC. Protein: CASNGQGTYEQYF.

The V gene is TRBV10-3, the J gene TRBJ2-3; D is possibly TRBD1 or TRBD2 (5 bases each). Germline CDR1 ENHRY, CDR2 SYGVKD. V was cut by 7 bases and J by 2 bases, with 10 bases left in between. The CDR3 runs to 13 residues. In DNA, the CDR3 is TGTGCCATCACCCCAGGGACCACAGATACGCAGTATTTT. As protein: CAITPGTTDTQYF.

The gene calls are TRBV3-1 and TRBJ2-5, with 8 bases identical to TRBD2. CDR3 length: 17 residues. Germline CDR1 LGHDT, CDR2 YNNKEL (reference sequence). V dropped 1 base and J dropped 2; count of bases not matched to a gene: 9. DNA of the CDR3: TGTGCCAGCAGCCAAGTTTCTACTAGCGGACCTCAAGAGACCCAGTACTTC. Translating it yields CASSQVSTSGPQETQYF.

The chain couples TRBV2 to TRBJ2-3, with D perhaps TRBD2 (5 bases). The CDR3 totals 16 residues. Germline V CDR1 and CDR2: SNHLY, FYNNEI. V was pared by 8 bases and J by 4 bases, with 22 bases between. The chain's CDR3 is CASGLVRTVRADTQYF. The CDR3 nucleotides read TGTGCCAGCGGACTGGTTCGGACGGTACGTGCAGATACGCAGTATTTT.

This clonotype came up many times. The J gene is TRBJ1-1, the V gene TRBV5-1; 7 positions match TRBD1. Germline-derived CDR1 and CDR2 are SGHRS and YFSETQ. The CDR3 length is 14 residues. V lost 4 bases to trimming and J lost 11 bases; unmatched junction nucleotides: 14. The CDR3, as DNA: TGCGCCAGCAGCCCGGACAGGCTCTTAGTAGGGGCTTTCTTT. It is translated as CASSPDRLLVGAFF. The entire variable domain, with the rest obtained from reference TRBV5-1 and TRBJ1-1, is as follows: KAGVTQTPRYLIKTRGQQVTLSCSPISGHRSVSWYQQTPGQGLQFLFEYFSETQRNKGNFPGRFSGRQFSNSRSEMNVSTLELGDSALYLCASSPDRLLVGAFFGQGTRLTVV.

There are a few counts of this clonotype. The rearrangement uses TRBV28 and TRBJ2-4; no clear D. The CDR3 contains 20 residues. Germline V gene lookup returns CDR1 MDHEN and CDR2 SYDVKM. The ends were cut back, 4 bases at V and 0 bases at J, with 25 bases in the middle. CDR3 sequence: CASSYLHRPDKKLAKNIQYF. For the CDR3, the DNA is TGTGCCAGCAGTTACCTGCACCGGCCAGACAAGAAACTAGCCAAAAACATTCAGTACTTC. The whole variable domain, remainder taken from reference TRBV28 and TRBJ2-4, is DVKVTQSSRYLVKRTGEKVFLECVQDMDHENMFWYRQDPGLGLRLIYFSYDVKMKEKGDIPEGYSVSREKKERFSLILESASTNQTSMYLCASSYLHRPDKKLAKNIQYFGAGTRLSVL.

In its sample, this clonotype was seen a few times. The chain links TRBV12-3 or TRBV12-4 to TRBJ2-3, with 9 positions matching TRBD1. The CDR3 runs 15 residues. V shed 5 bases and J 2 bases; nucleotides not matched to a gene: 5. CDR3 nucleotides: TGTGCCAGCAGTAGACAGGGGGTCCTCACAGATACGCAGTATTTT. Amino acids: CASSRQGVLTDTQYF.

The table lists this clonotype with many counts. This sequence joins TRBV5-1 and TRBJ2-2; 10 bases are shared with TRBD1. Per germline, CDR1 SGHRS and CDR2 YFSETQ. CDR3 length: 14 residues. V shed 7 bases, J shed 6 bases, and the junction held 6 bases outside the gene matches. Written as DNA, the CDR3 is TGCGCCAGCTGGATTGACAGGGGGCCCGGGGAGCTGTTTTTT. This translates into CASWIDRGPGELFF.